This passage covers 30 T cell receptor beta chains from one sample sequenced in a study of T cell responses to AZD1222 COVID-19 vaccine. This table comes from immunoSEQ multiplex PCR, and its TCRdb copy is limited to in-frame clones, with some not included. The sample includes around 190,000 clones, 80% to 90% of them seen just once. Material: peripheral blood, obtained on day 0 of AZD1222 vaccination. Every receptor here comes from an adult in good health.

The chain joins TRBV9 to TRBJ2-5, with 8 bases identical to TRBD2. Germline trimming cut 4 bases from V and 5 bases from J; bases unmatched to any gene: 7. The CDR3 runs 14 residues. Germline CDR1 reads SGDLS; CDR2 reads YYNGEE. The CDR3 reads CASSQSGGGETQYF. In DNA, the CDR3 is TGTGCCAGCAGCCAAAGCGGGGGTGGGGAGACCCAGTACTTC.

The J gene is TRBJ1-1, the V gene TRBV11-2; possible D gene TRBD1, 6 bases. The CDR3 length is 14 residues. CDR1 is SGHAT and CDR2 is FQNNGV in the germline V gene. V lost 0 bases to trimming and J lost 5 bases, with 10 bases between them. In nucleotides, the CDR3 is TGTGCCAGCAGCTTAGACACAGGGAGGACTGAAGCTTTCTTT. This codes for CASSLDTGRTEAFF.

The chain joins TRBV7-3 to TRBJ2-3; D is unclear. The CDR3 contains 13 residues. V was shortened by 4 bases and J by 0 bases, with 5 bases between the two germline ends. The germline CDR1 and CDR2 sequences are SGHTA and FQGTGA. The CDR3 region is CASSSYSTDTQYF. The CDR3 region has the DNA TGTGCCAGCAGCTCTTATAGCACAGATACGCAGTATTTT.

In its sample, this clone was seen a few times. This chain links TRBV3-1 (or the pseudogene TRBV3-2) with TRBJ1-5, with D hard to call. The CDR3 contains 16 residues. V lost 1 base to trimming and J lost 3 bases, with 13 bases between them. Germline-derived CDR1 and CDR2 are LGHDT and YNNKEL (reference sequence). The CDR3 reads CASSQGGGVANQPQHF. Here the CDR3 DNA reads TGTGCCAGCAGCCAAGGGGGTGGAGTGGCCAATCAGCCCCAGCATTTT.

The V gene is TRBV16, the J gene TRBJ1-6; D might be TRBD1 (6 bases). With 4 bases removed from V and 1 base from J, the gap between germline ends came to 11 bases. In germline, CDR1 is KGHSY, CDR2 FQNENV. This CDR3 spans 16 amino acids. The CDR3 bases are TGTGCCAGCAGCCTACAGGGTGTATCCTATAATTCACCCCTCCACTTT. It is translated as CASSLQGVSYNSPLHF.

This chain connects TRBV19 to TRBJ2-7, with D possibly matching TRBD1 (6 bases). V shed 6 bases and J shed 4 bases, with 7 bases lying between them. The CDR3 consists of 11 residues. Germline CDR1 is LNHDA and CDR2 is SQIVND (reference sequence). The CDR3 is CASSTGYEQYF. DNA of the CDR3: TGTGCCAGTAGCACAGGGTACGAGCAGTACTTC.

This chain uses TRBV18 with TRBJ2-2, with D perhaps matching TRBD2 (7 bases). The germline gives CDR1 KGHSH, CDR2 LQKENI. CDR3 size: 17 residues. Trimming stripped 2 bases from V and 3 bases from J, with 16 bases between. CDR3 amino acids: CASSPEGRGGDTGELFF. The CDR3 nucleotides read TGTGCCAGCTCACCAGAGGGACGAGGGGGGGACACCGGGGAGCTGTTTTTT.

This clone was counted once. The CDR3 bases are TGTGCCACCAGTGACCCTACCGGGACCACACCCTACGAGCAGTACTTC. This codes for CATSDPTGTTPYEQYF. This chain connects TRBV24-1 to TRBJ2-7; D possibly uses TRBD1 or TRBD2 (5 bases each). This CDR3 is built from 16 residues. The ends were cut back, 4 bases at V and 2 bases at J, with 17 bases in the middle. Per germline, CDR1 KGHDR and CDR2 SFDVKD.

V is TRBV12-5 and J is TRBJ2-1; TRBD2 matches at 10 bases. The CDR3 sequence is 18 residues long. With 4 bases clipped from V and 0 bases from J, the junction kept 9 bases outside the gene matches. Germline V gives CDR1 LGHNT, CDR2 FRNRAP. As DNA, the CDR3 is TGTGCTAGTGGTTCCGGTTCGGGACTAGCGATCTCCTACAATGAGCAGTTCTTC. This gives the protein CASGSGSGLAISYNEQFF.

The V gene is TRBV2, the J gene TRBJ2-3, with TRBD2 identical over 11 bases. The CDR3 consists of 16 residues. The germline gives CDR1 SNHLY, CDR2 FYNNEI. The V gene end was trimmed by 3 bases and the J gene end by 7 bases; junction bases not matched to a gene: 9. The CDR3: CASSDGSLAGGNTQYF. CDR3 DNA: TGTGCCAGCAGTGATGGTAGTCTAGCGGGGGGCAATACGCAGTATTTT.

The chain links TRBV3-1 (or the pseudogene TRBV3-2) to TRBJ1-3; unclear D gene. The CDR3 runs 18 residues. V shed 1 base and J shed 0 bases, with 16 bases lying between them. Germline V gene data show CDR1 as LGHDT and CDR2 as YNNKEL (reference sequence). For the CDR3, the DNA is TGTGCCAGCAGCCAAGTCGGTGCCCGGGTCCACTCTGGAAACACCATATATTTT. Amino acid sequence: CASSQVGARVHSGNTIYF.

V is TRBV11-2 and J is TRBJ2-3; 7 positions agree with TRBD2. The CDR3 extends over 15 amino acids. CDR1 and CDR2 (germline): SGHAT, FQNNGV. The junction had 4 bases not matched to a gene; V was cut back by 4 bases and J by 0 bases. The CDR3 DNA is TGTGCCAGCAGCTCGGGGACTACTAGCACAGATACGCAGTATTTT. Translated, it gives CASSSGTTSTDTQYF.

This chain joins TRBV5-1 and TRBJ2-7, with D perhaps matching TRBD1 or TRBD2 (5 bases each). Trimming stripped 4 bases from V and 6 bases from J, with 26 bases between. The CDR3 is 17 residues long. The germline V gene has CDR1 SGHRS and CDR2 YFSETQ. In DNA, the CDR3 is TGCGCCAGCAGCCAAATGAGGGCCGGGGCTGGATTGGGCGAGCAGTACTTC. Its translation: CASSQMRAGAGLGEQYF.

J is TRBJ1-5 and V is TRBV7-2; D unclear. V shed 3 bases and J shed 2 bases, with 5 bases lying between them. Germline CDR1 SGHTA, CDR2 FQGNSA. The CDR3 consists of 13 residues. CDR3 sequence reads: CASSFPGNQPQHF. The CDR3 coding sequence is TGTGCCAGCAGCTTCCCCGGCAATCAGCCCCAGCATTTT.

The chain employs TRBV7-9 and TRBJ1-5, with no clear D. There are 13 residues in the CDR3. Germline V gives CDR1 SEHNR, CDR2 FQNEAQ (reference sequence). Trimming stripped 1 base from V and 7 bases from J, with 8 bases between. CDR3 loop: CASSLGMGQPQHF. The CDR3 bases are TGTGCCAGCAGCTTAGGGATGGGGCAGCCCCAGCATTTT.

V gene TRBV5-1 combines with J gene TRBJ1-5; D is unclear. V lost 5 bases and J lost 4, with 16 bases in between. The germline CDR1 and CDR2 sequences are SGHRS and YFSETQ. CDR3 size: 15 residues. The CDR3 DNA follows: TGCGCCAGCAGAGCCGACACAGAATTAAATCAGCCCCAGCATTTT. The encoded protein is CASRADTELNQPQHF.

This chain links TRBV10-1 with TRBJ2-7; 7 bases align to TRBD2. The CDR3 is made up of 16 amino acids. The V segment lost 0 bases and the J segment 2 bases; nucleotides outside the gene matches: 7. Germline V lookup: CDR1 WNHNN, CDR2 SYGVQD (reference sequence). CDR3 bases: TGCGCCAGCAGTGAGTCCGGGGGGACTTGGCCCTACGAGCAGTACTTC. This codes for CASSESGGTWPYEQYF.

The sample holds one count of this clone. The V gene is TRBV15, the J gene TRBJ2-1; D gene uncertain. V was cut by 2 bases and J by 7 bases, with 6 bases left in between. The CDR3 covers 12 residues. The germline V gene encodes CDR1 LNHNV and CDR2 YYDKDF (reference sequence). The CDR3 spells CATSRPPNEQFF. The CDR3 region has the DNA TGTGCCACCAGCAGACCCCCGAATGAGCAGTTCTTC.

The J gene is TRBJ2-7, the V gene TRBV28; D not resolved. The germline V and J ends were trimmed by 3 bases and 2 bases, with 11 bases remaining between them. There are 14 residues in the CDR3. Germline CDR1 is MDHEN and CDR2 is SYDVKM. This chain's CDR3 is CASSFDSRTYEQYF. Written as DNA, the CDR3 is TGTGCCAGCAGTTTCGACTCCCGGACCTACGAGCAGTACTTC.

The rearrangement joins TRBV9 to TRBJ1-6, with D possibly being TRBD1 (5 bases). This CDR3 spans 15 amino acids. Trimming took 4 bases from V and 6 from J, leaving 14 bases between them. The germline V gene has CDR1 SGDLS and CDR2 YYNGEE. The DNA of the CDR3 is TGTGCCAGCAGCCCCCGGCAGGGCCTTAATTCACCCCTCCACTTT. Its protein is CASSPRQGLNSPLHF.

The V gene is TRBV29-1, the J gene TRBJ2-2; TRBD2 matches 8 bases. V shed 3 bases and J 6 bases; nucleotides not matched to a gene: 6. Looked up from germline, CDR1 is SQVTM and CDR2 is ANQGSEA. CDR3 length: 14 residues. CDR3 DNA: TGCAGCGTTGATGGTAGCGGGGATTCCGGGGAGCTGTTTTTT. Residues: CSVDGSGDSGELFF.

The chain employs TRBV7-2 and TRBJ2-1; D is ambiguous. The CDR3 spans 13 residues. The germline V gene has CDR1 SGHTA and CDR2 FQGNSA. Trimming stripped 5 bases from V and 3 bases from J, with 8 bases between. CDR3 residues: CASSHGNYNEQFF. The CDR3 DNA reads TGTGCCAGCAGCCACGGCAACTACAATGAGCAGTTCTTC.

The chain employs TRBV19 and TRBJ2-1; perhaps D is TRBD1 or TRBD2 (5 bases each). The CDR3 consists of 14 residues. From germline, CDR1 is LNHDA and CDR2 SQIVND (reference sequence). The V end was cut by 5 bases, the J end by 5 bases, with 13 bases between. The CDR3 is CASSRLGRNNEQFF. The CDR3, as DNA: TGTGCCAGTAGTCGGCTGGGACGGAACAATGAGCAGTTCTTC. Variable domain in full (rest from reference TRBV19 and TRBJ2-1): DGGITQSPKYLFRKEGQNVTLSCEQNLNHDAMYWYRQDPGQGLRLIYYSQIVNDFQKGDIAEGYSVSREKKESFPLTVTSAQKNPTAFYLCASSRLGRNNEQFFGPGTRLTVL.

The chain carries TRBV4-3 and TRBJ2-3; D not certain. Between the trimmed V and J ends, which lost 0 bases and 2 bases, there was a span of 12 bases. Germline V gene lookup returns CDR1 LGHNA and CDR2 YSLEER. The CDR3 totals 16 residues. The CDR3 sequence is CASSQDTGSLTDTQYF. For the CDR3, the DNA is TGCGCCAGCAGCCAAGATACTGGTAGCCTCACAGATACGCAGTATTTT.

This chain uses TRBV6-4 with TRBJ1-4; D is ambiguous. Per the germline V gene, CDR1 is MRHNA and CDR2 is SNTAGT. The CDR3 length is 14 residues. V lost 3 bases and J 0 bases, leaving 5 bases between the germline ends. The CDR3 loop is CASSDGSTNEKLFF. The CDR3 region has the DNA TGTGCCAGCAGTGATGGGTCAACTAATGAAAAACTGTTTTTT.

This chain joins TRBV10-2 and TRBJ1-2; 9 bases map to TRBD1. The CDR3 consists of 16 residues. V gave up 5 bases and J gave up 8 bases; unmatched junction bases: 15. CDR1 is WSHSY, CDR2 SAAADI, per germline. CDR3 amino acids: CASSYTGGPPLRGYTF. CDR3 coding DNA: TGCGCCAGCAGTTACACAGGGGGCCCCCCTTTAAGGGGCTACACCTTC.

The rearrangement uses TRBV27 and TRBJ2-4; D gene uncertain. In germline, CDR1 is MNHEY, CDR2 SMNVEV (reference sequence). V shed 2 bases and J shed 9 bases, with 14 bases lying between them. This CDR3 contains 14 residues. CDR3 loop: CASSLIMGRSIQYF. CDR3 DNA: TGTGCCAGCAGTTTAATTATGGGCAGGAGCATTCAGTACTTC.

V gene TRBV9 combines with J gene TRBJ1-4; D remains ambiguous. V lost 0 bases, J lost 7 bases, and 7 bases lay in between. Per germline, CDR1 SGDLS and CDR2 YYNGEE. This CDR3 spans 13 amino acids. The CDR3 DNA follows: TGTGCCAGCAGCGTAGCCCGTGGTGAAAAACTGTTTTTT. Its protein product is CASSVARGEKLFF. Combining the CDR3 with reference TRBV9 and TRBJ1-4 gives the whole variable domain DSGVTQTPKHLITATGQRVTLRCSPRSGDLSVYWYQQSLDQGLQFLIQYYNGEERAKGNILERFSAQQFPDLHSELNLSSLELGDSALYFCASSVARGEKLFFGSGTQLSVL.

The V call is TRBV11-3, the J call TRBJ2-5; D remains unclear. This CDR3 contains 13 residues. V lost 5 bases and J lost 5, with 12 bases in between. Germline V gene sequence: CDR1 SGHNT, CDR2 YENEEA. The chain's CDR3 is CASSINSGETQYF. Written as DNA, the CDR3 is TGTGCCAGCAGCATTAACTCTGGGGAGACCCAGTACTTC.

V and J are TRBV11-2 and TRBJ1-1; D unclear. The V end lost 4 bases, the J end lost 1 base, and 13 bases lay between the germline ends. The CDR3 is 15 residues long. Germline values: CDR1 SGHAT, CDR2 FQNNGV. CDR3 coding DNA: TGTGCCAGCAGCTCCGCGAGCAGCAGGAACACTGAAGCTTTCTTT. Protein product: CASSSASSRNTEAFF.